The TCR beta chain under discussion was sequenced for a study of cytomegalovirus exposure and HLA in healthy donors. In the case of this clone: Its cognate antigen is unknown. Other DNA sequences in this sample translate to the same CDR3.

PCR employed 60 Vbeta and 13 Jbeta primers. Sequencing was performed with immunoSEQ multiplex PCR; in TCRdb, only in-frame clones are kept and a portion is missing. The sample records approximately 150,000 clones, around 82% being singletons. This CDR3 has 14 residues. V was clipped by 6 bases and J by 9 bases; unmatched bases: 5. CDR1 and CDR2 from the germline V gene are MNHNY and SVGAGI (reference sequence). Study-level findings and limits: An analysis that was carried out later associated 16,000 or so TCR beta sequences with HLA alleles at 0.05 false discovery rate. Some segments of the V type, notably TRBV6-2 and TRBV6-3, were excluded as indistinguishable.

V is TRBV6-6 and J is TRBJ1-6, with 10 nucleotides matching TRBD1. This clonotype originated in a man aged 30 to 45 in good health and CMV-seronegative. The sequenced material came from PBMCs. This CDR3 is CASSSGTGASPLHF. As DNA, the CDR3 is TGTGCCAGCAGCTCCGGGACAGGGGCTTCACCCCTCCACTTT.